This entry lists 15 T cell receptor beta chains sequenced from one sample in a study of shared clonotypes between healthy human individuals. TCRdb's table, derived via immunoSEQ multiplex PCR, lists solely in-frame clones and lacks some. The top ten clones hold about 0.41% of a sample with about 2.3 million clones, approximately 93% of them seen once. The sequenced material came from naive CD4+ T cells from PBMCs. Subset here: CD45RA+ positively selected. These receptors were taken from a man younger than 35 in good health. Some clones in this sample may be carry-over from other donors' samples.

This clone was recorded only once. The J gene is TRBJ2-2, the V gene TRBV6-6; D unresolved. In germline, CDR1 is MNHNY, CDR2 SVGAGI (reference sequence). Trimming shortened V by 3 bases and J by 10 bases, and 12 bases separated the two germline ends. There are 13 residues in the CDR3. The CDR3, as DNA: TGTGCCAGCAGTTATCCACCTGGTTCGGAGCTGTTTTTT. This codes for CASSYPPGSELFF.

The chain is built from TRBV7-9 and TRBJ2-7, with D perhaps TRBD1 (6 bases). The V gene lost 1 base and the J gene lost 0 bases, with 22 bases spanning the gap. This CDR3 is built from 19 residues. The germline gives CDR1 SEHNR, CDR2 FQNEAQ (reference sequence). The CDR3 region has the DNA TGTGCCAGCAGCTTAGAGGTGGGGGCAGGGCGACGGGGCTCCTACGAGCAGTACTTC. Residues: CASSLEVGAGRRGSYEQYF.

CDR3 DNA: TGTGCCAGCAGTCTTAACCGGGACAGGGCGTCCTACGGGGAGCTGTTTTTT. Encoded protein: CASSLNRDRASYGELFF. The chain combines TRBV7-8 with TRBJ2-2; the match to TRBD1 covers 9 bases. CDR3 length: 17 amino acids. V trimming: 6 bases; J trimming: 7 bases; junction bases outside the gene matches: 15. Per germline, CDR1 SGHVS and CDR2 FQNEAQ.

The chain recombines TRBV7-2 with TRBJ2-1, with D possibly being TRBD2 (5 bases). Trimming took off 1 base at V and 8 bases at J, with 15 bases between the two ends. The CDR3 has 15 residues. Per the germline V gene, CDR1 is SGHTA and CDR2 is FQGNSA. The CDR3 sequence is CASSLVWGAYDEQFF. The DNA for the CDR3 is TGTGCCAGCAGCTTAGTTTGGGGAGCCTATGATGAGCAGTTCTTC.

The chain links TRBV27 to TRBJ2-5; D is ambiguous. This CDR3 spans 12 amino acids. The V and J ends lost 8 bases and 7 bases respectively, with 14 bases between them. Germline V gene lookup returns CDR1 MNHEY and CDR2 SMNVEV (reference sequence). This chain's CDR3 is CASVALTGTQYF. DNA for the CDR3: TGTGCCAGCGTCGCCCTTACCGGGACCCAGTACTTC.

The CDR3 loop reads CASSLQTGTYNEQFF. Written as DNA, the CDR3 is TGCGCCAGCAGCCTTCAGACAGGTACATACAATGAGCAGTTCTTC. V usage is TRBV5-1 and J usage is TRBJ2-1; possibly TRBD1 for D (6 bases). This CDR3 region has 15 residues. Germline-derived CDR1 and CDR2 are SGHRS and YFSETQ. Trimming took off 4 bases at V and 4 bases at J, with 15 bases between the two ends.

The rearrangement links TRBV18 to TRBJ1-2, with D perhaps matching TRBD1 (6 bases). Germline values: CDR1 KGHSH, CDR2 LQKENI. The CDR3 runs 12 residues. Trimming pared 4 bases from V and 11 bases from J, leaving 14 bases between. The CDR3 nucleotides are TGTGCCAGCTCACACCGGGACACCCCTTACACCTTC. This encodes CASSHRDTPYTF.

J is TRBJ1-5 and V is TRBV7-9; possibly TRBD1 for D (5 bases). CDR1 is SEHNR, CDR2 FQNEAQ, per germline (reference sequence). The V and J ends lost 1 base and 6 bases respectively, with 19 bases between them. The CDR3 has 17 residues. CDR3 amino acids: CASSLERGGEMGQPQHF. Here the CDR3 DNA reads TGTGCCAGCAGCTTAGAGCGCGGAGGGGAGATGGGTCAGCCCCAGCATTTT.

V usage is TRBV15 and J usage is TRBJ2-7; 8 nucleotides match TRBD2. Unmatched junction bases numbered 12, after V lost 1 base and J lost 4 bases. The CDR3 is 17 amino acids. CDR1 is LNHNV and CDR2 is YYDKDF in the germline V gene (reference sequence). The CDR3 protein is CATSRVTGTSEVYEQYF. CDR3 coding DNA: TGTGCCACCAGCAGAGTAACCGGGACTAGTGAGGTATACGAGCAGTACTTC.

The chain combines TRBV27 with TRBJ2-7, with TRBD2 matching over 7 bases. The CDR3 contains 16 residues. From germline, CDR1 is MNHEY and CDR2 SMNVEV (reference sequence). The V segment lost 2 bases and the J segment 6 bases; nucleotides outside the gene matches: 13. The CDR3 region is CASSLGGLEGPFEQYF. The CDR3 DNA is TGTGCCAGCAGTTTAGGCGGACTAGAGGGGCCATTCGAGCAGTACTTC.

CDR3 sequence: CASSPLTNGRRVYF. DNA for the CDR3: TGTGCCAGCTCACCACTCACGAACGGTAGACGAGTCTACTTC. The genes are TRBV18 and TRBJ2-7; D call uncertain. The germline V and J ends were trimmed by 1 base and 13 bases, with 20 bases remaining between them. This CDR3 contains 14 residues. CDR1 KGHSH and CDR2 LQKENI come from the germline V gene.

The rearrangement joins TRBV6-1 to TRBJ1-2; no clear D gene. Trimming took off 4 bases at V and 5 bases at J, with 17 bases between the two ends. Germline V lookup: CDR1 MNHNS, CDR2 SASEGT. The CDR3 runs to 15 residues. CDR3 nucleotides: TGTGCCAGCAGTGCGCACGTACTGAGGGATTATGGCTACACCTTC. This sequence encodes CASSAHVLRDYGYTF.

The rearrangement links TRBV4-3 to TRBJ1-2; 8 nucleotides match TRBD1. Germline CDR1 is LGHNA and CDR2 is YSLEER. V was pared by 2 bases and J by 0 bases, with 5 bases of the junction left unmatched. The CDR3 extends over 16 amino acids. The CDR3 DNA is TGCGCCAGCAGCCAAAGACGGGACAGGACTAACTATGGCTACACCTTC. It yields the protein CASSQRRDRTNYGYTF.

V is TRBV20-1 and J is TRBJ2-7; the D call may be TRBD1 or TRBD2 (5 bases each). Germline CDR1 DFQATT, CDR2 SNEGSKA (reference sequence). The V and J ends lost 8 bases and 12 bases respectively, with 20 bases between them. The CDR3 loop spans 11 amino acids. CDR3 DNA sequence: TGCAGTACCCAGAAAGGGACCACCACGTACTTC. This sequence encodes CSTQKGTTTYF.

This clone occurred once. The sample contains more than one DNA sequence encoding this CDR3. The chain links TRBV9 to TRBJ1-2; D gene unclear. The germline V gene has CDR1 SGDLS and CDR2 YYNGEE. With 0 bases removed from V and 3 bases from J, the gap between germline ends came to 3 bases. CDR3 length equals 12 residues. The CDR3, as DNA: TGTGCCAGCAGCGTAGGGGACTATGGCTACACCTTC. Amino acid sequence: CASSVGDYGYTF.